The 16 T cell receptor beta chains below all came from one sample that was sequenced in a study of cytomegalovirus exposure and HLA in healthy donors. Amplification used 60 Vbeta primers and 13 Jbeta primers. This table comes from immunoSEQ multiplex PCR, and its TCRdb copy is limited to in-frame clones, with some not included. The sample contains approximately 170,000 clones, over 70% of which appear only once. The specimen sequenced was PBMCs. These receptors came from a man aged 50 to 60 in good health and CMV-seropositive.

This sequence joins TRBV7-8 and TRBJ1-4; 8 nucleotides agree with TRBD1. J gave up 7 bases and V 5 bases, and 9 bases lay outside the gene matches. The CDR3 covers 15 residues. Germline loops: CDR1 SGHVS, CDR2 FQNEAQ. CDR3 in DNA: TGTGCCAGCAGCCCTGACAGGGGAGTTAGTGAAAAACTGTTTTTT. Amino acids: CASSPDRGVSEKLFF.

The chain carries TRBV7-9 and TRBJ2-2; weak D call: TRBD1 (6 bases). Trimming pared 4 bases from V and 4 bases from J, leaving 13 bases between. The length of the CDR3 is 15 residues. The germline CDR1 and CDR2 sequences are SEHNR and FQNEAQ (reference sequence). Here the CDR3 reads CASSSNQGLTGELFF. The CDR3 DNA is TGTGCCAGCAGCTCCAATCAGGGGCTCACCGGGGAGCTGTTTTTT. Full variable domain (rest looked up from reference TRBV7-9 and TRBJ2-2): DTGVSQNPRHKITKRGQNVTFRCDPISEHNRLYWYRQTLGQGPEFLTYFQNEAQLEKSRLLSDRFSAERPKGSFSTLEIQRTEQGDSAMYLCASSSNQGLTGELFFGEGSRLTVL.

The chain links TRBV2 to TRBJ2-7; 7 bases map to TRBD2. Per germline, CDR1 SNHLY and CDR2 FYNNEI. V lost 5 bases, J lost 0 bases, and 13 bases stayed unmatched. The CDR3 covers 17 residues. CDR3 loop: CASSNLFGTTSSYEQYF. CDR3 in DNA: TGTGCCAGCAGTAACCTCTTCGGGACTACCAGCTCCTACGAGCAGTACTTC. The entire variable domain, with the rest obtained from reference TRBV2 and TRBJ2-7, is as follows: EPEVTQTPSHQVTQMGQEVILRCVPISNHLYFYWYRQILGQKVEFLVSFYNNEISEKSEIFDDQFSVERPDGSNFTLKIRSTKLEDSAMYFCASSNLFGTTSSYEQYFGPGTRLTVT.

The table lists this clone with a few counts. The V call is TRBV5-1, the J call TRBJ2-5; perhaps TRBD1 as D (7 bases). CDR3 length equals 14 residues. Looked up from germline, CDR1 is SGHRS and CDR2 is YFSETQ. The V end lost 7 bases, the J end lost 1 base, and 14 bases lay between the germline ends. The CDR3 DNA follows: TGCGCCAGCCAGGGGGTGGGAGGCCAAGAGACCCAGTACTTC. Translation: CASQGVGGQETQYF.

This chain connects TRBV29-1 to TRBJ1-6; 11 nucleotides agree with TRBD1. Looked up from germline, CDR1 is SQVTM and CDR2 is ANQGSEA. The CDR3 is made up of 17 amino acids. Trimming removed 6 bases from V and 5 bases from J; junction bases left unmatched: 12. CDR3 bases: TGCAGCGTGCATCGGACAGGGGGCCGGGCGAATAATTCACCCCTCCACTTT. It specifies CSVHRTGGRANNSPLHF.

This clone came up once. The chain joins TRBV11-2 to TRBJ2-7; 7 bases fit TRBD2. The CDR3 is 12 residues long. J lost 0 bases, V lost 8 bases, and 1 base had no gene match. Germline V gene sequence: CDR1 SGHAT, CDR2 FQNNGV. The CDR3 loop is CASGGGSYEQYF. CDR3 sequence (DNA): TGTGCCAGCGGGGGGGGCTCCTACGAGCAGTACTTC.

V gene TRBV5-6 combines with J gene TRBJ2-4, with D possibly being TRBD1 or TRBD2 (5 bases each). V dropped 4 bases and J dropped 5 bases, with 10 bases sitting between them. CDR3 length: 13 amino acids. CDR1 is SGHDT, CDR2 YYEEEE, per germline. CDR3 region: CASSLGEQNIQYF. For the CDR3, the DNA is TGTGCCAGCAGCCTGGGGGAGCAAAACATTCAGTACTTC.

J is TRBJ1-1 and V is TRBV15; 8 bases map to TRBD1. CDR3 size: 15 residues. The ends lost 5 bases at V and 2 bases at J; junction bases unmatched: 7. Germline CDR1 and CDR2: LNHNV and YYDKDF (reference sequence). The CDR3 DNA reads as TGTGCCACCAGCGGCTCCGGGACAGGCAACACTGAAGCTTTCTTT. It translates to CATSGSGTGNTEAFF.

This chain links TRBV7-2 with TRBJ1-1; D unclear. The ends were cut back, 1 base at V and 0 bases at J, with 9 bases in the middle. Germline CDR1 and CDR2: SGHTA and FQGNSA. This CDR3 has 15 amino acids. The CDR3, as DNA: TGTGCCAGCAGCTTAGTTGTCCAGGTGAACACTGAAGCTTTCTTT. It is translated as CASSLVVQVNTEAFF.

The chain carries TRBV30 and TRBJ2-5; 13 bases agree with TRBD2. The end of the DNA aligns better with TRBJ2-7, so the J call may be wrong. CDR3 size: 18 residues. Germline V gene lookup returns CDR1 GTSNPN and CDR2 SVGIG (reference sequence). CDR3 in DNA: TGTGCCTGGCTCCGGACTAGCGGGAGTACTGGCGCCTTGCACGAGCAGTACTTC. Its translation: CAWLRTSGSTGALHEQYF.

The V call is TRBV29-1, the J call TRBJ1-1; 7 nucleotides line up with TRBD1. J was trimmed by 3 bases and V by 7 bases; bases with no gene match: 8. The length of the CDR3 is 13 residues. Per the germline V gene, CDR1 is SQVTM and CDR2 is ANQGSEA. This CDR3 reads CSAQTGLYTEAFF. The CDR3 DNA reads TGCAGCGCCCAGACAGGGCTGTACACTGAAGCTTTCTTT.

V and J are TRBV5-1 and TRBJ2-1; D gene unclear. In germline, CDR1 is SGHRS, CDR2 YFSETQ. CDR3 length: 14 amino acids. Deletions cut 2 bases from V and 6 bases from J, with 12 bases between. The CDR3, as DNA: TGCGCCAGCAGCTTCAGCTCTAGTGTCAATGAGCAGTTCTTC. It specifies CASSFSSSVNEQFF.

This chain connects TRBV6-6 to TRBJ1-3, with a possible D match to TRBD1 (6 bases). Germline values: CDR1 MNHNY, CDR2 SVGAGI (reference sequence). This CDR3 is built from 14 residues. V was cut by 5 bases and J by 1 base, with 9 bases left in between. DNA for the CDR3: TGTGCCAGCAGTGGTACAGGGTCTGGAAACACCATATATTTT. This codes for CASSGTGSGNTIYF.

The chain carries TRBV28 and TRBJ2-5, with 8 bases fitting TRBD2. The CDR3 loop spans 13 amino acids. Germline V gene data show CDR1 as MDHEN and CDR2 as SYDVKM. V shed 7 bases and J 3 bases; nucleotides not matched to a gene: 4. As DNA, the CDR3 is TGTGCCAGCACCGAACTAGCGGAAGAGACCCAGTACTTC. It yields the protein CASTELAEETQYF.

The genes are TRBV7-9 and TRBJ2-3, with TRBD2 matching over 10 bases. V was pared by 2 bases and J by 2 bases, with 1 base of the junction left unmatched. In germline, CDR1 is SEHNR, CDR2 FQNEAQ (reference sequence). The length of the CDR3 is 15 residues. The CDR3 sequence is CASSLLAGVTDTQYF. DNA of the CDR3: TGTGCCAGCAGCTTACTAGCGGGAGTCACAGATACGCAGTATTTT.

This clone was picked up one time. The V and J genes are TRBV7-8 and TRBJ2-5; no clear D. Germline V CDR1 and CDR2: SGHVS, FQNEAQ. Trimming left V 1 base short and J 2 bases short, with 8 bases between. This CDR3 comprises 14 residues. As DNA, the CDR3 is TGTGCCAGCAGCTTAGTAACAGCTCAAGAGACCCAGTACTTC. It yields the protein CASSLVTAQETQYF. Based on the CDR3 plus reference TRBV7-8 and TRBJ2-5, the full variable domain is GAGVSQSPRYKVAKRGQDVALRCDPISGHVSLFWYQQALGQGPEFLTYFQNEAQLDKSGLPSDRFFAERPEGSVSTLKIQRTQQEDSAVYLCASSLVTAQETQYFGPGTRLLVL.